The 23 T cell receptor beta chains reported below all come from one sample, sequenced in a study of blood T cell repertoires in COVID-19. Assay: immunoSEQ multiplex PCR; the TCRdb copy retains only in-frame clones and omits some. The sample comprises roughly 100,000 clones, about 87% of which are singletons, and around 13% rests with the top ten. Sequencing was performed on peripheral blood. The receptors were gathered from a human donor in a cohort sampled during active or convalescent COVID-19.

The rearrangement joins TRBV14 to TRBJ2-7, with 9 bases aligning to TRBD1. The CDR3 totals 14 residues. V was clipped by 6 bases and J by 3 bases; unmatched bases: 6. The germline V gene has CDR1 SGHDN and CDR2 FVKESK. The DNA of the CDR3 is TGTGCCAGCAGTCGACAGGGGGGGAACTACGAGCAGTACTTC. It specifies CASSRQGGNYEQYF.

V gene TRBV15 combines with J gene TRBJ2-1; 9 positions match TRBD2. Looked up from germline, CDR1 is LNHNV and CDR2 is YYDKDF (reference sequence). There are 16 residues in the CDR3. V shed 5 bases and J 4 bases; nucleotides not matched to a gene: 9. Written as DNA, the CDR3 is TGTGCCACCAGCCCCGGAAGGAGCGGGGGGTACAATGAGCAGTTCTTC. It codes for CATSPGRSGGYNEQFF.

The chain combines TRBV6-4 with TRBJ2-1; TRBD2 matches at 8 bases. V trimming: 1 base; J trimming: 9 bases; junction bases outside the gene matches: 8. The CDR3 is 15 amino acids. Germline values: CDR1 MRHNA, CDR2 SNTAGT. The CDR3 nucleotides read TGTGCCAGCAGTGACTTGGGCGGGGGGTTGAGTGAGCAGTTCTTC. Its protein product is CASSDLGGGLSEQFF.

V and J are TRBV19 and TRBJ1-1, with D unclear. This CDR3 has 13 residues. CDR1 and CDR2 from the germline V gene are LNHDA and SQIVND (reference sequence). Deletions cut 6 bases from V and 1 base from J, with 9 bases between. In DNA form, the CDR3 reads TGTGCCAGTAGAGCTGGTAGGAACACTGAAGCTTTCTTT. The encoded protein is CASRAGRNTEAFF.

On this clone itself: Other DNA variants within this sample encode the same CDR3. The chain links TRBV11-3 to TRBJ2-5; TRBD1 aligns across 9 bases. Germline V gene sequence: CDR1 SGHNT, CDR2 YENEEA. The CDR3 has 16 residues. With 1 base clipped from V and 4 bases from J, the junction kept 7 bases outside the gene matches. This chain's CDR3 is CASSLGGQGAGETQYF. The DNA of the CDR3 is TGTGCCAGCAGCTTAGGGGGACAGGGTGCGGGAGAGACCCAGTACTTC.

This sequence joins TRBV11-2 and TRBJ2-7, with 7 bases that match TRBD1. The germline V gene has CDR1 SGHAT and CDR2 FQNNGV. The CDR3 sequence is 16 residues long. The V and J ends lost 0 bases and 2 bases, in that order; junction bases with no gene match: 7. CDR3 DNA sequence: TGTGCCAGCAGCTTAGAGGGGAGACAGGGTCCCTACGAGCAGTACTTC. Its protein product is CASSLEGRQGPYEQYF.

This clone was counted a few times. The CDR3, as DNA: TGTGCCAGCAGTACGGGACAGGGAAGCTATGGCTACACCTTC. It is translated as CASSTGQGSYGYTF. The chain is built from TRBV6-5 and TRBJ1-2; TRBD1 matches at 9 bases. Germline CDR1 and CDR2: MNHEY and SVGAGI. The CDR3 is 14 amino acids. Losses at the gene ends were 5 bases for V and 4 bases for J; bases not matched to a gene: 5.

The chain is built from TRBV11-3 and TRBJ1-2; D perhaps matches TRBD1 (5 bases). With 5 bases removed from V and 3 bases from J, the gap between germline ends came to 16 bases. Germline loops: CDR1 SGHNT, CDR2 YENEEA. This CDR3 contains 15 residues. CDR3 DNA: TGTGCCAGCAGCCCGGGGGGTGTGTTTGACTATGGCTACACCTTC. It yields the protein CASSPGGVFDYGYTF.

V is TRBV7-2 and J is TRBJ1-3; 8 positions match TRBD1. Trimming took 6 bases from V and 4 from J; bases not matched to a gene: 5. The CDR3 has 14 amino acids. Germline V lookup: CDR1 SGHTA, CDR2 FQGNSA. CDR3 loop: CASRRTGRGNTIYF. In DNA form, the CDR3 reads TGTGCCAGCAGACGGACAGGGCGGGGAAACACCATATATTTT. Variable domain in full (rest from reference TRBV7-2 and TRBJ1-3): GAGVSQSPSNKVTEKGKDVELRCDPISGHTALYWYRQSLGQGLEFLIYFQGNSAPDKSGLPSDRFSAERTGGSVSTLTIQRTQQEDSAVYLCASRRTGRGNTIYFGEGSWLTVV.

V usage is TRBV9 and J usage is TRBJ2-3; TRBD2 matches 7 bases. V was pared by 4 bases and J by 4 bases, with 12 bases of the junction left unmatched. The length of the CDR3 is 16 residues. Germline V gene sequence: CDR1 SGDLS, CDR2 YYNGEE. DNA for the CDR3: TGTGCCAGCAGCAGACAGAGCGGGGAGCTCCCAGATACGCAGTATTTT. Amino acids: CASSRQSGELPDTQYF.

This rearrangement joins TRBV6-5 to TRBJ1-2, with 9 bases lining up with TRBD1. This CDR3 contains 14 residues. Germline V gene sequence: CDR1 MNHEY, CDR2 SVGAGI. The trim removed 2 bases at V and 6 bases at J, leaving 4 bases unmatched. The CDR3 nucleotides are TGTGCCAGCAGTTACGGGTACAGGGGGCATGGCTACACCTTC. It encodes CASSYGYRGHGYTF.

The gene calls are TRBV3-1 (or the pseudogene TRBV3-2) and TRBJ1-5; D is possibly TRBD1 (5 bases). Germline CDR1 LGHDT, CDR2 YNNKEL (reference sequence). The CDR3 runs to 14 residues. The V end was cut by 6 bases, the J end by 5 bases, with 14 bases between. CDR3 DNA: TGTGCCAGCAGGCGGGGCCCCAGACATCAGCCCCAGCATTTT. Residues: CASRRGPRHQPQHF.

The rearrangement links TRBV7-7 to TRBJ2-2; a possible D gene is TRBD1 (6 bases). The CDR3 extends over 15 amino acids. Germline V gene sequence: CDR1 SSHAT, CDR2 FNYEAQ (reference sequence). Trimming shortened V by 0 bases and J by 4 bases, and 9 bases separated the two germline ends. For the CDR3, the DNA is TGTGCCAGCAGCTTAGCAACAGGGAGCACCGGGGAGCTGTTTTTT. Its protein is CASSLATGSTGELFF.

The chain uses TRBV4-1 and TRBJ2-5; maybe TRBD2 (5 bases). The CDR3 is made up of 13 amino acids. The V and J ends lost 4 bases and 5 bases respectively, with 11 bases between them. Germline V gives CDR1 MGHRA, CDR2 YSYEKL. CDR3 loop: CASSRGLVETQYF. As DNA, the CDR3 is TGCGCCAGCAGCCGAGGACTGGTGGAGACCCAGTACTTC.

The chain employs TRBV6-2 or TRBV6-3 and TRBJ1-5; D unresolved. Trimming shortened V by 6 bases and J by 2 bases, and 14 bases separated the two germline ends. The CDR3 contains 15 residues. CDR1 and CDR2 from the germline V gene are MNHEY and SVGEGT. DNA of the CDR3: TGTGCCAGCAGCCCTGAGGCTTATGGCAATCAGCCCCAGCATTTT. Protein sequence: CASSPEAYGNQPQHF.

V usage is TRBV11-2 and J usage is TRBJ2-7; D is uncertain. Germline CDR1 and CDR2: SGHAT and FQNNGV. This CDR3 region has 13 residues. Trimming took off 0 bases at V and 3 bases at J, with 6 bases between the two ends. Here the CDR3 reads CASSLEPGYEQYF. For the CDR3, the DNA is TGTGCCAGCAGCTTAGAACCCGGCTACGAGCAGTACTTC. Together with reference TRBV11-2 and TRBJ2-7, the CDR3 gives the full variable domain: EAGVAQSPRYKIIEKRQSVAFWCNPISGHATLYWYQQILGQGPKLLIQFQNNGVVDDSQLPKDRFSAERLKGVDSTLKIQPAKLEDSAVYLCASSLEPGYEQYFGPGTRLTVT.

The rearrangement links TRBV5-4 to TRBJ2-3; 15 positions match TRBD2. Germline values: CDR1 SGHNT, CDR2 YYREEE (reference sequence). This CDR3 spans 16 amino acids. V lost 0 bases and J lost 9; bases outside the gene matches: 5. This chain's CDR3 is CASSLGTSGGAGTQYF. The DNA for the CDR3 is TGTGCCAGCAGCTTGGGGACTAGCGGGGGGGCCGGGACGCAGTATTTT.

The gene calls are TRBV30 and TRBJ2-2; weak D call: TRBD2 (5 bases). Per the germline V gene, CDR1 is GTSNPN and CDR2 is SVGIG (reference sequence). Trimming removed 8 bases from V and 8 bases from J, with 18 bases in between. There are 13 residues in the CDR3. The CDR3 reads CATEVLGMGELFF. The CDR3 DNA sequence: TGTGCCACGGAGGTACTGGGAATGGGGGAGCTGTTTTTT.

The J gene is TRBJ2-2, the V gene TRBV7-3, with D maybe TRBD1 (5 bases). V lost 5 bases, J lost 4 bases, and 14 bases lay in between. The germline V gene encodes CDR1 SGHTA and CDR2 FQGTGA. CDR3 length: 15 amino acids. For the CDR3, the DNA is TGTGCCAGCAGCCCAGGAAGGGGATCCACCGGGGAGCTGTTTTTT. Translating gives CASSPGRGSTGELFF.

The chain has TRBV1 and TRBJ1-2; the table's D call, TRBD1, has no DNA check behind it. TRBV1 is a pseudogene. The CDR3 covers 20 residues. CDR3 nucleotide sequence: TGCACCAGCAGCCAAAACATCAGCCTCAGGGGACAGGGACTTAACTATGGCTACACCTTC. Its protein product is CTSSQNISLRGQGLNYGYTF.

The rearrangement joins TRBV7-9 to TRBJ2-3, with D possibly being TRBD2 (6 bases). The CDR3 sequence is 15 residues long. Germline loops: CDR1 SEHNR, CDR2 FQNEAQ (reference sequence). The V end lost 3 bases, the J end lost 1 base, and 11 bases lay between the germline ends. CDR3: CASSLLSSGTDTQYF. The CDR3 coding sequence is TGTGCCAGCAGCTTGTTATCTAGCGGCACAGATACGCAGTATTTT. The full variable domain, with the rest looked up from reference TRBV7-9 and TRBJ2-3, is DTGVSQNPRHKITKRGQNVTFRCDPISEHNRLYWYRQTLGQGPEFLTYFQNEAQLEKSRLLSDRFSAERPKGSFSTLEIQRTEQGDSAMYLCASSLLSSGTDTQYFGPGTRLTVL.

The chain combines TRBV15 with TRBJ1-2, with D unclear. There are 16 residues in the CDR3. Trimming took off 1 base at V and 7 bases at J, with 19 bases between the two ends. The V gene's germline CDR1 is LNHNV and CDR2 YYDKDF (reference sequence). The CDR3 DNA is TGTGCCACCAGCAGAGGAGGGAGGACCCGGGGTGGTGGCTACACCTTC. As protein: CATSRGGRTRGGGYTF.

The chain is built from TRBV20-1 and TRBJ2-3, with 9 positions matching TRBD2. The trim removed 3 bases at V and 9 bases at J, leaving 7 bases unmatched. CDR1 is DFQATT and CDR2 is SNEGSKA in the germline V gene (reference sequence). CDR3 length: 13 residues. The CDR3 loop is CSASSLAGWTQYF. DNA for the CDR3: TGCAGTGCTAGTTCCCTAGCGGGGTGGACGCAGTATTTT.